This TCR beta chain was sequenced during a study of T cells in Graves' hyperthyroidism and ophthalmopathy (dated by TCRdb to the late 2010s). As for the study more broadly: To identify TCR V-J signatures that set the groups apart, the researchers used a discovery cohort of about a hundred patients, made up of under 50 with Graves' ophthalmopathy and 57 with stable Graves' hyperthyroidism. Prospective prediction of ophthalmopathy was tested in an independent validation cohort consisting of 18 to 20 hyperthyroidism patients and around 17 patients who later progressed to ophthalmopathy. The 75 to 100 discovery patients were divided at random into training and test sets in a 7:3 ratio. The study also compared thyroid tissue and blood T-cell repertoires from roughly six Graves' hyperthyroidism patients. Once sampling was done, hyperthyroidism patients were given methimazole at a starting dose of 30 mg daily, whereas ophthalmopathy patients were given high-dose intravenous methylprednisolone. According to the paper, TCR Vbeta CDR3 sequencing was carried out on over 130 peripheral blood samples, which came from under 50 ophthalmopathy, 75 or so hyperthyroidism and approximately 17 progressor patients. Paper-wide results and their limitations: In validation, progression to ophthalmopathy was predicted by the model with around 70% sensitivity and 72% to 85% specificity, a median of around 5.9 months before onset. A 13 V-J signature model separated ophthalmopathy from stable hyperthyroidism, with approximately 87% sensitivity and roughly 82% specificity in cross-validation and 80%/75% in testing. Blood samples also contained most of the expanded thyroid clonotypes (frequency above 0.001), which suggests that blood repertoires may reflect thyroid immune responses. Sample size was not statistically predetermined, and blinding of investigators to group allocation was not performed.

Comments on this clonotype: No cognate antigen has been identified for it. A junction boundary mismatches the germline segment, possibly from a read error.

The study excluded patients with uncontrolled infections, other autoimmune diseases, pregnancy or lactation. Clinical symptoms, serum thyroxine and TRAb, thyroid ultrasound, and orbital computed tomography formed the basis for the diagnoses. Trizol reagent was used to extract total RNA, and RNA quality was then checked on an Agilent 2100 Bioanalyzer. The TCR beta CDR3 regions were amplified from the RNA transcripts. A first-round RT-PCR of the TCR CDR3 used the HTBI primer set with the Qiagen OneStep RT-PCR kit. The libraries were constructed in a second round of multiplex PCR and then size-selected and purified. Paired-end sequencing of the libraries was performed with 100 bp reads on an Illumina HiSeq2000. For the original study's pipeline: SOAPnuke was used to process the raw data, removing reads that contained adapters or uncalled bases, had a mean Phred below 15, or lacked an exact match to the constant primer or identifier. High-quality paired reads were merged with COPE v1.2.5, and unique nucleotide sequences were defined as clonotypes. MiTCR v1.1 was used to align the clonotypes against IMGT TRBV, TRBD and TRBJ reference segments. Analysis was restricted to V-J combinations with a frequency above 0.0001, which covered 98% to 99.2% of repertoires. A TCS score was defined as the ratio between F50 (clonal expansion) and ExV (chaos), using BLOSUM62-based TCRdist between CDR3 peptides within each V-J. Welch's t-statistics and random forest reduced fewer than 600 V-J features to 13, which were used in a naive Bayes classifier (R e1071). The similarity between thyroid and blood repertoires was quantified using the Morisita-Horn index. The public reads were reprocessed in TCRdb via fastp at Q25 and MiXCR, keeping in-frame beta chains. CDR3 protein duplicates are merged, each entry listing the most common genes and DNA. The V and J calls reflect TCRdb's pipeline rather than the authors' work. Counted in this sample were 500,000 to 600,000 distinct CDR3 sequences; 46% of them appeared once. Around 47% of the sample rests with the top ten.

The receptor comes from an adult woman with Graves' disease, either hyperthyroidism or ophthalmopathy (not recorded which). Material for sequencing was peripheral blood or thyroid tissue (not recorded which).

For the CDR3, the sequence is CACSPNGQGQETQYF. The nucleotide sequence is given as TGTGCCTGCAGTCCAAACGGACAGGGCCAAGAGACCCAGTACTTC. The sequence joins TRBV12-3 or TRBV12-4 to TRBJ2-5; 8 nucleotides in the junction match TRBD1. The CDR3, from cysteine to phenylalanine, totals 15 residues. CDR3 DNA only is kept here, 45 bases in frame from base 1.